This T cell receptor beta chain was documented in a study of blood T cell repertoires in COVID-19. Study background: Researchers got acute and convalescent COVID-19 samples from the United States, Italy and Spain.

A single count supports this clone. Original data processing: Estimation of nucleated cell counts relied on the amplification of reference gene primers. Generated by immunoSEQ multiplex PCR, the TCRdb table keeps only in-frame clones and is missing some. The D gene and trimming were derived from the DNA, and the V and J assignments and clone size from that table. Of approximately 15,000 clones listed, 85% to 90% are singletons. The CDR3 extends over 14 amino acids. CDR1 MDHEN and CDR2 SYDVKM come from the germline V gene. Between the trimmed V and J ends, which lost 6 bases and 2 bases, there was a span of 11 bases.

Sequenced input: peripheral blood. The chain couples TRBV28 to TRBJ1-5; a weak D match, TRBD1 (5 bases). The clonotype comes from a middle-aged man with active COVID-19. CDR3 nucleotides: TGTGCCAGCAGCCTCAGGGCAGGCAATCAGCCCCAGCATTTT. It codes for CASSLRAGNQPQHF. Full variable domain (remainder filled in from reference TRBV28 and TRBJ1-5): DVKVTQSSRYLVKRTGEKVFLECVQDMDHENMFWYRQDPGLGLRLIYFSYDVKMKEKGDIPEGYSVSREKKERFSLILESASTNQTSMYLCASSLRAGNQPQHFGDGTRLSIL.